Presented here are 20 T cell receptor beta chains from one specimen sequenced in a study of blood T cell repertoires in COVID-19. Sequencing used immunoSEQ multiplex PCR; TCRdb keeps in-frame clones, though not all of them. The repertoire has 7,500 to 9,000 clones, under 90% of them found once; the top ten carry more than 8.5%. Sample: peripheral blood. These receptor sequences come from a human donor in a cohort sampled during active COVID-19.

The chain employs TRBV25-1 and TRBJ2-5; the match to TRBD2 covers 9 bases. The CDR3 is made up of 17 amino acids. Germline V gene sequence: CDR1 MGHDK, CDR2 SYGVNS. V shed 3 bases and J 4 bases; nucleotides not matched to a gene: 12. The CDR3 loop reads CASSDPGERGVTETQYF. The CDR3, as DNA: TGTGCCAGCAGTGATCCCGGGGAGCGGGGGGTCACAGAGACCCAGTACTTC.

This chain joins TRBV6-2 or TRBV6-3 and TRBJ1-6; possible D gene TRBD1, 6 bases. The CDR3 contains 16 residues. V lost 0 bases and J 5 bases, leaving 11 bases between the germline ends. Germline V gene sequence: CDR1 MNHEY, CDR2 SVGEGT. For the CDR3, the DNA is TGTGCCAGCAGTTACTCCCGACAGGAGCATAATTCACCCCTCCACTTT. Residues: CASSYSRQEHNSPLHF.

The genes are TRBV6-2 or TRBV6-3 and TRBJ2-7; TRBD2 agrees at 15 bases. V lost 5 bases, J lost 5 bases, and 4 bases stayed unmatched. The CDR3 extends over 15 amino acids. CDR1 MNHEY and CDR2 SVGEGT come from the germline V gene. The CDR3 DNA is TGTGCCAGCAGTCGGACTAGCGGGGGGGCCAACGAGCAGTACTTC. Translating gives CASSRTSGGANEQYF.

This chain uses TRBV7-6 with TRBJ1-5; D is perhaps TRBD1 (6 bases). Per the germline V gene, CDR1 is SGHVS and CDR2 is FNYEAQ. The CDR3 is 13 amino acids. Between the trimmed V and J ends, which lost 4 bases and 9 bases, there was a span of 13 bases. Here the CDR3 reads CASSSTQQGPQHF. In DNA, the CDR3 is TGTGCCAGCAGCTCAACGCAACAGGGGCCCCAGCATTTT.

The chain carries TRBV5-1 and TRBJ1-2; perhaps TRBD1 as D (6 bases). CDR3 size: 13 residues. Germline V CDR1 and CDR2: SGHRS, YFSETQ. The germline V and J ends were trimmed by 6 bases and 6 bases, with 15 bases remaining between them. CDR3 in DNA: TGCGCCAGCACCTCCTCACAGGGCGATGGCTACACCTTC. This sequence encodes CASTSSQGDGYTF. Full variable domain (outside the CDR3, taken from reference TRBV5-1 and TRBJ1-2): KAGVTQTPRYLIKTRGQQVTLSCSPISGHRSVSWYQQTPGQGLQFLFEYFSETQRNKGNFPGRFSGRQFSNSRSEMNVSTLELGDSALYLCASTSSQGDGYTFGSGTRLTVV.

The rearrangement links TRBV29-1 to TRBJ2-3; 13 bases are a match to TRBD2. Germline CDR1 reads SQVTM; CDR2 reads ANQGSEA. The CDR3 covers 17 residues. Trimming took 5 bases from V and 3 from J; bases not matched to a gene: 11. The CDR3 spells CSVPSTSGGLGTDTQYF. For the CDR3, the DNA is TGCAGCGTTCCATCGACTAGCGGGGGGCTGGGGACAGATACGCAGTATTTT.

The chain is built from TRBV7-2 and TRBJ1-4; TRBD1 matches 7 bases. V was pared by 3 bases and J by 0 bases, with 4 bases of the junction left unmatched. CDR1 and CDR2 (germline): SGHTA, FQGNSA. The CDR3 loop spans 16 amino acids. The CDR3 DNA reads TGTGCCAGCAGCTTGGCCAGGGGGTCAACTAATGAAAAACTGTTTTTT. It codes for CASSLARGSTNEKLFF.

V and J are TRBV11-2 and TRBJ2-5; D is perhaps TRBD1 (6 bases). CDR3 length equals 14 residues. Per the germline V gene, CDR1 is SGHAT and CDR2 is FQNNGV. V shed 6 bases and J shed 4 bases, with 15 bases lying between them. In nucleotides, the CDR3 is TGTGCCAGCAGGTTGACAGGAGAGGGAGAGACCCAGTACTTC. It yields the protein CASRLTGEGETQYF.

The chain joins TRBV19 to TRBJ2-3; TRBD1 matches at 12 bases. Germline CDR1 and CDR2: LNHDA and SQIVND (reference sequence). The CDR3 sequence is 17 residues long. V lost 4 bases and J lost 5; bases outside the gene matches: 10. The CDR3 here is CASSKGRGQGAQDTQYF. CDR3 coding DNA: TGTGCCAGTAGTAAGGGCCGGGGACAGGGGGCGCAAGATACGCAGTATTTT.

The rearrangement uses TRBV4-3 and TRBJ2-7; D might be TRBD1 (6 bases). This CDR3 has 15 amino acids. CDR1 is LGHNA, CDR2 YSLEER, per germline. With 3 bases removed from V and 6 bases from J, the gap between germline ends came to 18 bases. The DNA for the CDR3 is TGCGCCAGCAGCCAGATCGCTGGGACAACGGGCGAGCAGTACTTC. It encodes CASSQIAGTTGEQYF.

The V gene is TRBV7-9, the J gene TRBJ1-2; 7 bases are a match to TRBD1. Per germline, CDR1 SEHNR and CDR2 FQNEAQ (reference sequence). The CDR3 consists of 15 residues. V lost 2 bases, J lost 7 bases, and 10 bases stayed unmatched. This CDR3 is CASSLRTGPTRGYTF. CDR3 sequence (DNA): TGTGCCAGCAGCTTAAGGACAGGCCCAACCCGTGGCTACACCTTC.

This chain connects TRBV15 to TRBJ2-6, with TRBD2 as a possible D gene (5 bases). The CDR3 length is 16 residues. Germline values: CDR1 LNHNV, CDR2 YYDKDF (reference sequence). V was clipped by 3 bases and J by 0 bases, with 9 bases between them. CDR3 sequence reads: CATSSGDYSGANVLTF. For the CDR3, the DNA is TGTGCCACCAGCAGCGGGGATTACTCTGGGGCCAACGTCCTGACTTTC.

The rearrangement links TRBV5-1 to TRBJ1-1; TRBD1 matches at 7 bases. CDR3 size: 13 residues. The ends lost 4 bases at V and 13 bases at J; junction bases unmatched: 13. Germline V CDR1 and CDR2: SGHRS, YFSETQ. The CDR3 DNA follows: TGCGCCAGCAGCACTCCGACAGGGTTTGAGGTTTTCTTT. It is translated as CASSTPTGFEVFF.

V usage is TRBV11-3 and J usage is TRBJ2-3; D unclear. V lost 2 bases and J lost 2, with 11 bases in between. The CDR3 sequence is 15 residues long. Germline-derived CDR1 and CDR2 are SGHNT and YENEEA. Written as DNA, the CDR3 is TGTGCCAGCAGCTTAAACTACCAACACACAGATACGCAGTATTTT. Encoded protein: CASSLNYQHTDTQYF.

V usage is TRBV5-5 and J usage is TRBJ1-2; weak D call: TRBD1 (5 bases). The CDR3 sequence is 13 residues long. Germline loops: CDR1 SGHKS, CDR2 YYEKEE (reference sequence). The V gene lost 3 bases and the J gene lost 8 bases, with 14 bases spanning the gap. The CDR3 nucleotides read TGTGCCAGCAGCTCCTACGGGGGAGGAGGCTACACCTTC. Amino acid sequence: CASSSYGGGGYTF.

The V and J genes are TRBV2 and TRBJ1-3; D possibly corresponds to TRBD1 (6 bases). Trimming stripped 2 bases from V and 0 bases from J, with 11 bases between. This CDR3 is 16 amino acids long. CDR1 is SNHLY, CDR2 FYNNEI, per germline. DNA for the CDR3: TGTGCCAGCAGTGAACCCCGGGACACCTCTGGAAACACCATATATTTT. It specifies CASSEPRDTSGNTIYF.

The gene calls are TRBV6-5 and TRBJ2-7, with a weak D call TRBD1 (6 bases). CDR1 is MNHEY and CDR2 is SVGAGI in the germline V gene. This CDR3 is 13 amino acids long. Deletions cut 6 bases from V and 4 bases from J, with 13 bases between. The CDR3, as DNA: TGTGCCAGCAGCCATACAGGGTTATACGAGCAGTACTTC. As protein: CASSHTGLYEQYF.

This clone was observed a single time. The chain joins TRBV7-2 to TRBJ2-7, with D possibly matching TRBD2 (7 bases). Trimming removed 5 bases from V and 2 bases from J, with 16 bases in between. The CDR3 is 15 residues long. CDR1 SGHTA and CDR2 FQGNSA come from the germline V gene. The CDR3 loop reads CASSIQGGGTYEQYF. DNA of the CDR3: TGTGCCAGCAGCATCCAAGGGGGGGGTACCTACGAGCAGTACTTC.

This clone is labeled as medium-sized. The chain uses TRBV6-5 and TRBJ2-7; 7 positions agree with TRBD1. CDR1 is MNHEY and CDR2 is SVGAGI in the germline V gene. This CDR3 comprises 12 residues. V lost 10 bases to trimming and J lost 0 bases; unmatched junction nucleotides: 3. The CDR3 protein is CATGQFSYEQYF. In DNA form, the CDR3 reads TGTGCCACGGGACAGTTCTCCTACGAGCAGTACTTC.

The chain links TRBV3-1 (or the pseudogene TRBV3-2) to TRBJ2-5; no definite D call. Trimming pared 0 bases from V and 4 bases from J, leaving 12 bases between. Germline V gene sequence: CDR1 LGHDT, CDR2 YNNKEL (reference sequence). CDR3 size: 15 residues. CDR3: CASSQDKRRVETQYF. CDR3 bases: TGTGCCAGCAGCCAAGATAAGAGAAGAGTAGAGACCCAGTACTTC.